The 23 T cell receptor beta chains given below trace back to one sample, sequenced in a study of T cell changes during pregnancy in multiple sclerosis. Assay: immunoSEQ multiplex PCR; the TCRdb copy retains only in-frame clones and omits some. The sample carries over 10,000 clones, 88% recorded once. The material was CD8+ T cells from peripheral blood mononuclear cells, obtained in the second trimester of pregnancy. The receptors shown here come from a female donor in good health, enrolled as a control in a pregnancy study.

V and J are TRBV29-1 and TRBJ2-1, with TRBD2 matching 7 bases. This CDR3 has 17 amino acids. Looked up from germline, CDR1 is SQVTM and CDR2 is ANQGSEA. V dropped 1 base and J dropped 7; count of bases not matched to a gene: 16. The CDR3 loop is CSVEVPLGAGDPNEQFF. The CDR3 region has the DNA TGCAGCGTTGAAGTTCCCCTTGGGGCGGGAGACCCGAATGAGCAGTTCTTC.

The rearrangement joins TRBV7-8 to TRBJ2-5; 9 nucleotides agree with TRBD1. The J segment lost 5 bases and the V segment lost 5 bases, leaving 9 bases of the junction unmatched. Looked up from germline, CDR1 is SGHVS and CDR2 is FQNEAQ. This CDR3 region has 15 residues. The CDR3 loop is CASSTSGQGQETQYF. CDR3 DNA sequence: TGTGCCAGCAGCACAAGCGGACAGGGGCAGGAGACCCAGTACTTC.

This sequence joins TRBV10-2 and TRBJ2-2, with D hard to call. The V gene's germline CDR1 is WSHSY and CDR2 SAAADI. V dropped 3 bases and J dropped 7 bases, with 6 bases sitting between them. This CDR3 has 12 amino acids. The CDR3 DNA reads TGCGCCAGCAGTGATTATCTCGGGGAGCTGTTTTTT. It codes for CASSDYLGELFF.

This clone is a singleton in its sample. The chain uses TRBV19 and TRBJ2-5; no reliable D call. This CDR3 has 14 amino acids. Germline CDR1 and CDR2: LNHDA and SQIVND (reference sequence). The ends were cut back, 2 bases at V and 0 bases at J, with 7 bases in the middle. CDR3 nucleotide sequence: TGTGCCAGTAGTATATCCCCGTACCAAGAGACCCAGTACTTC. Protein: CASSISPYQETQYF.

The chain links TRBV9 to TRBJ2-3; D remains unclear. Looked up from germline, CDR1 is SGDLS and CDR2 is YYNGEE. The V end was cut by 0 bases, the J end by 2 bases, with 7 bases between. CDR3 size: 14 residues. This chain's CDR3 is CASSVERVTDTQYF. CDR3 nucleotides: TGTGCCAGCAGCGTAGAACGCGTCACAGATACGCAGTATTTT.

The V and J genes are TRBV5-5 and TRBJ2-7; 8 bases agree with TRBD2. The CDR3 has 14 amino acids. The V segment lost 0 bases and the J segment 3 bases; nucleotides outside the gene matches: 2. Germline V gene sequence: CDR1 SGHKS, CDR2 YYEKEE (reference sequence). Written as DNA, the CDR3 is TGTGCCAGCAGCTTGGCCGGGACTAGCTACGAGCAGTACTTC. This encodes CASSLAGTSYEQYF.

The rearrangement joins TRBV27 to TRBJ2-3, with a possible D match to TRBD1 (6 bases). The V gene's germline CDR1 is MNHEY and CDR2 SMNVEV (reference sequence). The CDR3 runs 15 residues. V gave up 5 bases and J gave up 4 bases, with 16 bases separating them. The CDR3 sequence is CASSLIGGFSDTQYF. DNA of the CDR3: TGTGCCAGCAGTCTGATAGGGGGATTTTCAGATACGCAGTATTTT.

V usage is TRBV5-4 and J usage is TRBJ1-1, with D perhaps matching TRBD1 (6 bases). Trimming removed 4 bases at V and 6 bases at J, with 19 bases between. Germline V gene data show CDR1 as SGHNT and CDR2 as YYREEE (reference sequence). CDR3 length: 15 amino acids. This chain's CDR3 is CASSAQREGVAEAFF. The CDR3 DNA follows: TGTGCCAGCAGCGCACAACGAGAGGGGGTCGCTGAAGCTTTCTTT.

By its share, this clone is medium-sized. The chain combines TRBV23-1 with TRBJ2-6, with D tentatively TRBD1 (5 bases). TRBV23-1 is placed among ORFs of uncertain function. The CDR3 is 15 residues long. Trimming stripped 3 bases from V and 2 bases from J, with 8 bases between. CDR3 amino acids: CASSHVDTGANVLTF. The CDR3 coding sequence is TGCGCCAGCAGTCATGTGGACACTGGGGCCAACGTCCTGACTTTC.

This sequence joins TRBV2 and TRBJ2-7, with 10 bases matching TRBD2. CDR3 length equals 14 residues. With V trimmed by 10 bases and J by 2 bases, 8 bases remained unmatched. Germline V gene sequence: CDR1 SNHLY, CDR2 FYNNEI. CDR3 DNA sequence: TGTGCCAACGGAATAGCGGGAGGCACCTACGAGCAGTACTTC. Amino acids: CANGIAGGTYEQYF. Full variable domain (outside the CDR3, taken from reference TRBV2 and TRBJ2-7): EPEVTQTPSHQVTQMGQEVILRCVPISNHLYFYWYRQILGQKVEFLVSFYNNEISEKSEIFDDQFSVERPDGSNFTLKIRSTKLEDSAMYFCANGIAGGTYEQYFGPGTRLTVT.

This chain uses TRBV7-2 with TRBJ2-7, with D possibly being TRBD2 (6 bases). The V gene's germline CDR1 is SGHTA and CDR2 FQGNSA. The CDR3 covers 17 residues. V lost 1 base to trimming and J lost 7 bases, with 23 bases between them. The CDR3 coding sequence is TGTGCCAGCAGCTTAGAGATGTACAGATCACGGGGGTGGGAGCAGTACTTC. It yields the protein CASSLEMYRSRGWEQYF.

This rearrangement joins TRBV10-2 to TRBJ1-2, with D perhaps TRBD1 (5 bases). Between the trimmed V and J ends, which lost 2 bases and 4 bases, there was a span of 8 bases. The CDR3 contains 13 residues. Germline-derived CDR1 and CDR2 are WSHSY and SAAADI. The CDR3 here is CASSERGIYGYTF. Here the CDR3 DNA reads TGCGCCAGCAGTGAGCGGGGGATCTATGGCTACACCTTC.

The V gene is TRBV7-9, the J gene TRBJ2-1, with 7 bases fitting TRBD1. Germline values: CDR1 SEHNR, CDR2 FQNEAQ (reference sequence). The CDR3 runs 15 residues. Trimming at V came to 5 bases and at J to 3 bases, leaving 7 bases not matched to a gene. CDR3 residues: CASSPTGPSYNEQFF. For the CDR3, the DNA is TGTGCCAGCAGCCCGACAGGGCCCAGCTACAATGAGCAGTTCTTC.

This clone was picked up one time. As DNA, the CDR3 is TGTGCCAGCAGTACACCGGGACTAGCTTCTGCGAACACCGGGGAGCTGTTTTTT. Amino acids: CASSTPGLASANTGELFF. This chain links TRBV27 with TRBJ2-2; 9 bases are shared with TRBD2. Germline V gene data show CDR1 as MNHEY and CDR2 as SMNVEV (reference sequence). V trimming: 5 bases; J trimming: 0 bases; junction bases outside the gene matches: 10. The CDR3 extends over 18 amino acids.

The chain combines TRBV11-1 with TRBJ2-5; 10 bases agree with TRBD2. Germline V gene data show CDR1 as SGHAT and CDR2 as FQDESV (reference sequence). The ends lost 5 bases at V and 2 bases at J; junction bases unmatched: 5. This CDR3 is built from 15 residues. CDR3 in amino acids: CASSPGTSEQETQYF. The CDR3 DNA sequence: TGTGCCAGCAGCCCCGGGACTAGCGAACAAGAGACCCAGTACTTC. Full variable domain (rest looked up from reference TRBV11-1 and TRBJ2-5): EAEVAQSPRYKITEKSQAVAFWCDPISGHATLYWYRQILGQGPELLVQFQDESVVDDSQLPKDRFSAERLKGVDSTLKIQPAELGDSAMYLCASSPGTSEQETQYFGPGTRLLVL.

The chain combines TRBV2 with TRBJ2-1; a weak D match, TRBD1 (5 bases). Looked up from germline, CDR1 is SNHLY and CDR2 is FYNNEI. This CDR3 has 12 residues. V shed 3 bases and J shed 7 bases, with 7 bases lying between them. The CDR3 nucleotides are TGTGCCAGCAGTGACAGGGTGAATGAGCAGTTCTTC. Translating gives CASSDRVNEQFF.

This chain's CDR3 is CAWSVGTASRGYGYTF. The DNA of the CDR3 is TGTGCCTGGAGTGTAGGAACGGCGAGCCGAGGATATGGCTACACCTTC. The chain recombines TRBV30 with TRBJ1-2; D is ambiguous. V dropped 0 bases and J dropped 5 bases, with 19 bases sitting between them. CDR3 length: 16 amino acids. From germline, CDR1 is GTSNPN and CDR2 SVGIG (reference sequence).

The chain joins TRBV9 to TRBJ2-3, with 10 bases that match TRBD2. V lost 3 bases and J lost 2; bases outside the gene matches: 12. CDR3 length: 18 residues. Germline-derived CDR1 and CDR2 are SGDLS and YYNGEE. The CDR3 region is CASSAGSGGPAPTDTQYF. The CDR3, as DNA: TGTGCCAGCAGCGCAGGTAGCGGGGGGCCCGCCCCCACAGATACGCAGTATTTT.

The J gene is TRBJ2-3, the V gene TRBV7-9, with 7 bases matching TRBD1. The CDR3 consists of 18 residues. CDR1 is SEHNR, CDR2 FQNEAQ, per germline (reference sequence). V shed 2 bases and J 2 bases; nucleotides not matched to a gene: 13. CDR3 DNA: TGTGCCAGCAGCTTAAATCTGTTTAGGGGGCTCGACACAGATACGCAGTATTTT. It encodes CASSLNLFRGLDTDTQYF.

The rearrangement links TRBV6-5 to TRBJ1-1; TRBD1 might be the D (6 bases). V lost 2 bases and J 0 bases, leaving 7 bases between the germline ends. CDR1 and CDR2 (germline): MNHEY, SVGAGI. The CDR3 runs to 14 residues. CDR3 sequence (DNA): TGTGCCAGCAGTTACGGGACACTGAACACTGAAGCTTTCTTT. Its translation is CASSYGTLNTEAFF.

The chain couples TRBV4-1 to TRBJ2-1; TRBD2 matches 12 bases. V was pared by 2 bases and J by 7 bases, with 9 bases of the junction left unmatched. This CDR3 is built from 17 residues. Per the germline V gene, CDR1 is MGHRA and CDR2 is YSYEKL. Written as DNA, the CDR3 is TGCGCCAGCAGCCAACCCTTACTAGCGGGGGGAGTGAATGAGCAGTTCTTC. Its protein is CASSQPLLAGGVNEQFF.

The chain joins TRBV7-9 to TRBJ2-1; 12 positions agree with TRBD2. Per the germline V gene, CDR1 is SEHNR and CDR2 is FQNEAQ (reference sequence). The trim removed 2 bases at V and 7 bases at J, leaving 3 bases unmatched. CDR3 length equals 15 residues. Written as DNA, the CDR3 is TGTGCCAGCAGCTTACTCGGGACTAGCGGGAATGAGCAGTTCTTC. Its protein is CASSLLGTSGNEQFF.

The chain recombines TRBV13 with TRBJ1-6; a possible D gene is TRBD1 (5 bases). The CDR3 contains 15 residues. Per the germline V gene, CDR1 is PRHDT and CDR2 is FYEKMQ (reference sequence). V was pared by 3 bases and J by 9 bases, with 15 bases between. This CDR3 reads CASSFGRAGGSPLHF. Written as DNA, the CDR3 is TGTGCCAGCAGCTTCGGCAGGGCCGGCGGTTCACCCCTCCACTTT.